The table lists the clone carrying this T cell receptor (beta chain) with a count of one. Its antigen is still unknown. This entry is derived from a study of vaccination effects on CD4 cells after COVID-19. It was after around 10 days of culture that CD4+ T cells were isolated. Either the mRNA-1273 or the BNT162b2 vaccine was given to participants as two doses. Trimming removed 3 bases at V and 8 bases at J, with 14 bases between. The length of the CDR3 is 13 residues. Germline loops: CDR1 GTSNPN, CDR2 SVGIG (reference sequence). Libraries were prepared by immunoSEQ multiplex PCR; TCRdb keeps only in-frame clonotypes and omits some of them. The sample includes under 55,000 clones, around 70% of them seen just once. Study outcomes and limitations: Long after vaccination, the clones induced by infection and by vaccine shrank markedly in size.

The rearrangement links TRBV30 to TRBJ2-1; D remains ambiguous. This TCR derives from a human donor who received a COVID-19 vaccine. The sequences come from CD4+ T cells from PBMCs cultured without peptide, collected after COVID-19 vaccination. The DNA of the CDR3 is TGTGCCTGGAGGACCCCCGGAGCCTATGAGCAGTTCTTC. It is translated as CAWRTPGAYEQFF.